These 18 T cell receptor beta chains were all obtained from the same sample, sequenced in a study of tumor-infiltrating lymphocytes in localized non-small cell lung cancer. The data were produced by immunoSEQ multiplex PCR, yet TCRdb's version contains in-frame clones alone and is incomplete. The sample lists 9,500 to 10,000 clones; around 80% were seen once. Material: lung tumor tissue. These receptors were obtained from a human donor with non-small cell lung cancer.

The rearrangement uses TRBV28 and TRBJ2-5; TRBD1 or TRBD2 may be the D gene (5 bases each). Trimming stripped 11 bases from V and 2 bases from J, with 21 bases between. This CDR3 has 15 residues. CDR1 is MDHEN, CDR2 SYDVKM, per germline. CDR3 sequence reads: CAAPLGGGRQETQYF. DNA of the CDR3: TGTGCCGCGCCCCTTGGTGGGGGACGGCAAGAGACCCAGTACTTC.

The chain carries TRBV6-1 and TRBJ1-2; no firm D call. The CDR3 sequence is 12 residues long. Between the trimmed V and J ends, which lost 2 bases and 4 bases, there was a span of 5 bases. The V gene's germline CDR1 is MNHNS and CDR2 SASEGT. CDR3 sequence reads: CASSESPYGYTF. CDR3 bases: TGTGCCAGCAGTGAAAGCCCCTATGGCTACACCTTC.

This clone was detected only a few times. This chain links TRBV5-8 with TRBJ2-1; unclear D gene. Germline V CDR1 and CDR2: SGHTS, YDEGEE. V was trimmed by 4 bases and J by 9 bases, leaving 11 bases between them. CDR3 length: 12 amino acids. CDR3 in amino acids: CASSPVEGEQFF. CDR3 bases: TGTGCCAGCAGCCCCGTTGAAGGTGAGCAGTTCTTC.

The chain links TRBV5-8 to TRBJ1-1, with D unresolved. Germline V gene lookup returns CDR1 SGHTS and CDR2 YDEGEE. Deletions cut 0 bases from V and 4 bases from J, with 10 bases between. The CDR3 is 14 residues long. In DNA form, the CDR3 reads TGTGCCAGCAGCTTGGAGTGGATTACCACTGAAGCTTTCTTT. Amino acids: CASSLEWITTEAFF.

V and J are TRBV7-9 and TRBJ2-7, with 7 bases lining up with TRBD1. The junction had 9 bases not matched to a gene; V was cut back by 4 bases and J by 3 bases. The CDR3 is 15 residues long. Per germline, CDR1 SEHNR and CDR2 FQNEAQ (reference sequence). Here the CDR3 DNA reads TGTGCCAGCAGCTCCTTTGGACAGGCGGGCTACGAGCAGTACTTC. It specifies CASSSFGQAGYEQYF. Full variable domain (rest looked up from reference TRBV7-9 and TRBJ2-7): DTGVSQNPRHKITKRGQNVTFRCDPISEHNRLYWYRQTLGQGPEFLTYFQNEAQLEKSRLLSDRFSAERPKGSFSTLEIQRTEQGDSAMYLCASSSFGQAGYEQYFGPGTRLTVT.

The gene calls are TRBV30 and TRBJ2-1, with 13 bases fitting TRBD2. Germline CDR1 is GTSNPN and CDR2 is SVGIG (reference sequence). This CDR3 comprises 13 residues. Germline trimming cut 7 bases from V and 5 bases from J; bases unmatched to any gene: 2. In DNA form, the CDR3 reads TGTGCCTCTGGACTAGCGGGGGACAATGAGCAGTTCTTC. Its translation: CASGLAGDNEQFF.

The chain is built from TRBV6-1 and TRBJ2-2, with D tentatively TRBD2 (6 bases). There are 15 residues in the CDR3. The germline gives CDR1 MNHNS, CDR2 SASEGT. The V and J ends lost 4 bases and 4 bases respectively, with 13 bases between them. CDR3 protein: CASSGRESGTGELFF. In nucleotides, the CDR3 is TGTGCCAGCAGTGGACGGGAGAGCGGCACCGGGGAGCTGTTTTTT.

The V call is TRBV5-1, the J call TRBJ2-1; 10 bases line up with TRBD1. This CDR3 is 16 amino acids long. With 3 bases clipped from V and 1 base from J, the junction kept 4 bases outside the gene matches. CDR1 and CDR2 from the germline V gene are SGHRS and YFSETQ. The CDR3 is CASSSGTGDSYNEQFF. The CDR3 DNA reads TGCGCCAGCAGCTCCGGGACAGGGGATTCCTACAATGAGCAGTTCTTC.

CDR3 sequence: CAWGTDDYGYTF. The CDR3 nucleotides are TGTGCCTGGGGGACAGACGACTATGGCTACACCTTC. V is TRBV30 and J is TRBJ1-2; 7 bases fit TRBD1. This CDR3 spans 12 amino acids. V shed 5 bases and J 3 bases; nucleotides not matched to a gene: 3. Germline CDR1 GTSNPN, CDR2 SVGIG (reference sequence). Variable domain in full (rest from reference TRBV30 and TRBJ1-2): SQTIHQWPATLVQPVGSPLSLECTVEGTSNPNLYWYRQAAGRGLQLLFYSVGIGQISSEVPQNLSASRPQDRQFILSSKKLLLSDSGFYLCAWGTDDYGYTFGSGTRLTVV.

V and J are TRBV7-6 and TRBJ1-1; D not certain. V was pared by 6 bases and J by 4 bases, with 18 bases between. Germline CDR1 is SGHVS and CDR2 is FNYEAQ. This CDR3 spans 15 amino acids. CDR3 residues: CASRDPSGGGTEAFF. The CDR3 DNA follows: TGTGCCAGCAGAGATCCGTCGGGTGGCGGCACTGAAGCTTTCTTT.

This clone was observed a single time. V is TRBV27 and J is TRBJ1-1; TRBD1 matches at 7 bases. Losses at the gene ends were 5 bases for V and 6 bases for J; bases not matched to a gene: 9. This CDR3 is built from 14 residues. Germline CDR1 and CDR2: MNHEY and SMNVEV (reference sequence). CDR3 in DNA: TGTGCCAGCAGTACAACGACAGGGTACGCTGAAGCTTTCTTT. Protein: CASSTTTGYAEAFF.

The chain employs TRBV6-5 and TRBJ2-7; 10 nucleotides agree with TRBD2. Germline V gene data show CDR1 as MNHEY and CDR2 as SVGAGI. V lost 2 bases to trimming and J lost 1 base; unmatched junction nucleotides: 5. There are 16 residues in the CDR3. The CDR3, as DNA: TGTGCCAGCAGTTACACTAGCGGGGCCTCTTCCTACGAGCAGTACTTC. Translating gives CASSYTSGASSYEQYF.

The chain recombines TRBV5-4 with TRBJ2-2; 11 positions agree with TRBD2. V lost 0 bases, J lost 1 base, and 8 bases stayed unmatched. Germline CDR1 and CDR2: SGHNT and YYREEE (reference sequence). CDR3 length equals 19 residues. Here the CDR3 DNA reads TGTGCCAGCAGCTTGGGGGATAGCGGGAGGGCCCGGAACACCGGGGAGCTGTTTTTT. Its protein is CASSLGDSGRARNTGELFF.

The rearrangement joins TRBV19 to TRBJ1-4; TRBD1 matches at 7 bases. Germline loops: CDR1 LNHDA, CDR2 SQIVND (reference sequence). The trim removed 3 bases at V and 2 bases at J, leaving 9 bases unmatched. This CDR3 has 17 amino acids. The CDR3 DNA follows: TGTGCCAGTAGTATCGCTCAGGGGGTCCGGACTAATGAAAAACTGTTTTTT. Translation: CASSIAQGVRTNEKLFF.

The chain has TRBV5-4 and TRBJ1-1; possible D gene TRBD1, 5 bases. The CDR3 runs 15 residues. The V gene's germline CDR1 is SGHNT and CDR2 YYREEE (reference sequence). V lost 2 bases, J lost 4 bases, and 15 bases lay in between. This chain's CDR3 is CASSFSTVRFTEAFF. The CDR3 DNA reads TGTGCCAGCAGCTTTTCGACAGTCCGGTTCACTGAAGCTTTCTTT.

This clone was detected a few times. The rearrangement joins TRBV19 to TRBJ2-1; D may be TRBD1 (6 bases). Trimming shortened V by 5 bases and J by 0 bases, and 14 bases separated the two germline ends. CDR1 and CDR2 from the germline V gene are LNHDA and SQIVND (reference sequence). The CDR3 is 16 amino acids. CDR3 protein: CASSSWTVISYNEQFF. The CDR3 region has the DNA TGTGCCAGTAGTTCTTGGACAGTTATCTCCTACAATGAGCAGTTCTTC. The full variable domain, with the rest looked up from reference TRBV19 and TRBJ2-1, is DGGITQSPKYLFRKEGQNVTLSCEQNLNHDAMYWYRQDPGQGLRLIYYSQIVNDFQKGDIAEGYSVSREKKESFPLTVTSAQKNPTAFYLCASSSWTVISYNEQFFGPGTRLTVL.

This chain links TRBV15 with TRBJ2-3, with D tentatively TRBD1 (6 bases). Trimming took 3 bases from V and 2 from J, leaving 21 bases between them. CDR1 and CDR2 from the germline V gene are LNHNV and YYDKDF (reference sequence). This CDR3 is built from 18 residues. The CDR3 nucleotides read TGTGCCACCAGCAGTCAAGGGAAGCCGGGACAAGTCACAGATACGCAGTATTTT. It yields the protein CATSSQGKPGQVTDTQYF.

V gene TRBV9 combines with J gene TRBJ2-3; 7 bases fit TRBD2. Germline V gene lookup returns CDR1 SGDLS and CDR2 YYNGEE. Losses at the gene ends were 5 bases for V and 3 bases for J; bases not matched to a gene: 9. The CDR3 runs 15 residues. CDR3 protein: CASSTRGDGTDTQYF. CDR3 DNA: TGTGCCAGCAGTACCCGGGGGGATGGTACAGATACGCAGTATTTT. The variable domain in full, completed from reference TRBV9 and TRBJ2-3, reads DSGVTQTPKHLITATGQRVTLRCSPRSGDLSVYWYQQSLDQGLQFLIQYYNGEERAKGNILERFSAQQFPDLHSELNLSSLELGDSALYFCASSTRGDGTDTQYFGPGTRLTVL.